The text below deals with one T cell receptor beta chain. The library put unique molecular identifiers onto individual cDNA molecules. Using its own MiXCR run on the RACE reads, TCRdb lists one record per CDR3 protein. The table has roughly 98,000 distinct CDR3 sequences, 9.5% to 15% seen once. This record comes from a study of human T cells and chemical hapten exposure. Turning to the study itself: Patients received weekly diphenylcyclopropenone doses to the scalp throughout the roughly 24-week study. Enrolled patients were predominantly female and had alopecia areata, totalis or universalis. TCR yields per sample varied mostly from small pooled library volume differences.

Time point meaning: patch test 1, 2 weeks after DPC sensitization. Treatment given: therapeutic diphenylcyclopropenone sensitization with weekly scalp DPC. This clonotype was sampled from a woman aged 40 to 50 with alopecia areata. Some clones in this sample may be carry-over from other donors' samples. Material: whole blood, obtained in connection with sensitization to the hapten diphenylcyclopropenone (DPC).

The DNA of the CDR3 is TGCAGCGTTGGGACAGCCAGCACAGATACGCAGTATTTT. Amino acids: CSVGTASTDTQYF. The chain couples TRBV29-1 to TRBJ2-3, with D perhaps TRBD1 (6 bases). The germline V gene encodes CDR1 SQVTM and CDR2 ANQGSEA. V was trimmed by 4 bases and J by 0 bases, leaving 8 bases between them. The CDR3 is made up of 13 amino acids.